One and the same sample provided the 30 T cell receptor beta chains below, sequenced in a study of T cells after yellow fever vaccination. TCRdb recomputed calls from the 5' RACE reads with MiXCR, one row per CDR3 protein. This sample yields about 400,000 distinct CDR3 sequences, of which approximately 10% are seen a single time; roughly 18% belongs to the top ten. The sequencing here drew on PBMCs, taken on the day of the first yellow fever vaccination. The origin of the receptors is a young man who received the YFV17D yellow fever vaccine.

CDR3 protein: CSARGRWGEAYEQYF. The CDR3 DNA is TGCAGTGCTAGAGGGAGGTGGGGGGAGGCCTACGAGCAGTACTTC. The chain uses TRBV20-1 and TRBJ2-7; a weak D match, TRBD2 (6 bases). The length of the CDR3 is 15 residues. Germline loops: CDR1 DFQATT, CDR2 SNEGSKA (reference sequence). Trimming took off 1 base at V and 2 bases at J, with 15 bases between the two ends.

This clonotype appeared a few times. CDR3 residues: CASSEQGARLYEQYV. The CDR3 coding sequence is TGTGCCAGCAGTGAACAGGGGGCCCGCCTCTACGAGCAGTACGTC. V usage is TRBV2 and J usage is TRBJ2-7; 8 bases are a match to TRBD1. The CDR3 runs to 15 residues. Germline trimming cut 2 bases from V and 3 bases from J; bases unmatched to any gene: 6. Germline V CDR1 and CDR2: SNHLY, FYNNEI.

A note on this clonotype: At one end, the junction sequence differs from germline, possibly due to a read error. Here the CDR3 DNA reads TGCGCCAGCGGCCAAGATCTGAAGGCTAGCGGGGTTAGCTACGAGCAGTACTTC. It codes for CASGQDLKASGVSYEQYF. This chain connects TRBV4-3 to TRBJ2-7, with 9 bases lining up with TRBD2. The CDR3 totals 18 residues. Per the germline V gene, CDR1 is LGHNA and CDR2 is YSLEER.

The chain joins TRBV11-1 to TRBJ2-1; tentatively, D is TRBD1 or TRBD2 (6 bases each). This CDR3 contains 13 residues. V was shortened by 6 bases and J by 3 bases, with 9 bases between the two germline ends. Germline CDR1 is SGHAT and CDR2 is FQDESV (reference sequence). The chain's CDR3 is CASSKGGYNEQFF. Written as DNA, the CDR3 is TGTGCCAGCAGTAAGGGGGGCTACAATGAGCAGTTCTTC.

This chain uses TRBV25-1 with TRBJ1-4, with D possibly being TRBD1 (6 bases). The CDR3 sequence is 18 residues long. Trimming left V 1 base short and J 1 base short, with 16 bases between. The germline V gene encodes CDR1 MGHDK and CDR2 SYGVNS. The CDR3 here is CASSEFTGIGGTNEKLFF. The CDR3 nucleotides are TGTGCCAGCAGTGAATTTACAGGGATAGGTGGAACTAATGAAAAACTGTTTTTT.

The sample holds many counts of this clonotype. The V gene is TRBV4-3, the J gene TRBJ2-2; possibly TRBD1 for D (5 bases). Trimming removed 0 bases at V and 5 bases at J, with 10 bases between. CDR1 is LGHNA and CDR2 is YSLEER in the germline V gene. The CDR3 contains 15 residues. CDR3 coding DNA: TGCGCCAGCAGCCAAGATCGGGCAGGGACCGGGGAGCTGTTTTTT. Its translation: CASSQDRAGTGELFF.

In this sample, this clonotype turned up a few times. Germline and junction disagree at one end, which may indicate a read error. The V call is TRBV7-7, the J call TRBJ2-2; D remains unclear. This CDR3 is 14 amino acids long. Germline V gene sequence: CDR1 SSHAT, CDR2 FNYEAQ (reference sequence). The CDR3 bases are TGTGCTAGCAGCTTCAACGCGAACACCGGGGAGCTGTTTTTT. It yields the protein CASSFNANTGELFF.

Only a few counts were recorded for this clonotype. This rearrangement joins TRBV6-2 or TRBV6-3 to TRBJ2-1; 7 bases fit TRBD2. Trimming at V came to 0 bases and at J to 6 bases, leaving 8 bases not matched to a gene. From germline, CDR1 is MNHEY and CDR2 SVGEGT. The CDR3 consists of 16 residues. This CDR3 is CASSYSLVSGSNEQFF. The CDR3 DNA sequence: TGTGCCAGCAGTTACTCGCTTGTTAGCGGGTCCAATGAGCAGTTCTTC.

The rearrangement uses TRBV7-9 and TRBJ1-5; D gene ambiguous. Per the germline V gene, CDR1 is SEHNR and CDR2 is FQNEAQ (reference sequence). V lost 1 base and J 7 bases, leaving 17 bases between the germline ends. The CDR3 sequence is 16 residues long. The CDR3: CASSLEEGPMNQPQHF. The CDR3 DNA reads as TGTGCCAGCAGCTTAGAAGAGGGCCCGATGAACCAGCCCCAGCATTTT.

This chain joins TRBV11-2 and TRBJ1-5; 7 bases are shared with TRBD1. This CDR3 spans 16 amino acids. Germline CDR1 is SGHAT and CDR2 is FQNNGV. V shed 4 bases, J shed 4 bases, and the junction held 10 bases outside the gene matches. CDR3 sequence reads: CASSSYSGGKNQPQHF. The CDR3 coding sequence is TGTGCCAGCAGCTCGTACTCAGGGGGGAAAAATCAGCCCCAGCATTTT.

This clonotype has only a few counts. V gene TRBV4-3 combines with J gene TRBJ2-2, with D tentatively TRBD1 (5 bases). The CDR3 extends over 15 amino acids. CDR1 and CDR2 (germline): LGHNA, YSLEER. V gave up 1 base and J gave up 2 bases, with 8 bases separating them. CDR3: CASSQVQGNTGELFF. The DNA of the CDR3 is TGCGCCAGCAGCCAAGTTCAGGGCAACACCGGGGAGCTGTTTTTT.

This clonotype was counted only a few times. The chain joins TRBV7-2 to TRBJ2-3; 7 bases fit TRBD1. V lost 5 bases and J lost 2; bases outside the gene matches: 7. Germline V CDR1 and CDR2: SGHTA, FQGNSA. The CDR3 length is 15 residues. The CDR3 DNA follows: TGTGCCAGCAGCCGACACAGGGGTTACACAGATACGCAGTATTTT. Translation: CASSRHRGYTDTQYF.

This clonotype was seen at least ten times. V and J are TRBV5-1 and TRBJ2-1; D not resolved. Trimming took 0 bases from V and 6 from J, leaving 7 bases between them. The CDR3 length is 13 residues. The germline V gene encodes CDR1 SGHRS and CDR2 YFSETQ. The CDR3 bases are TGCGCCAGCAGCTTGGGCGTACCCAATGAGCAGTTCTTC. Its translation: CASSLGVPNEQFF.

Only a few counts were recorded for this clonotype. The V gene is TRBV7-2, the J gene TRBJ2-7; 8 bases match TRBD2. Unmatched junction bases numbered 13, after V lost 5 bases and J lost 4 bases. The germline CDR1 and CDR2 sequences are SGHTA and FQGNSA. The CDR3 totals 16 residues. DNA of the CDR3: TGTGCCAGCAGCGAGGGTGAAGTAGCGGGACTTTACGAGCAGTACTTC. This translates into CASSEGEVAGLYEQYF. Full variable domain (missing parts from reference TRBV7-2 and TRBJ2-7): GAGVSQSPSNKVTEKGKDVELRCDPISGHTALYWYRQSLGQGLEFLIYFQGNSAPDKSGLPSDRFSAERTGGSVSTLTIQRTQQEDSAVYLCASSEGEVAGLYEQYFGPGTRLTVT.

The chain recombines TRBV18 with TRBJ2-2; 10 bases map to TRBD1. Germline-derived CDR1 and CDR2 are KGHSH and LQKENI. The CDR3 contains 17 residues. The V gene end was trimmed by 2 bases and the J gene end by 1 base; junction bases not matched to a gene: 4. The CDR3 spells CASSPRGTGENTGELFF. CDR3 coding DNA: TGTGCCAGCTCACCAAGAGGGACAGGGGAGAACACCGGGGAGCTGTTTTTT. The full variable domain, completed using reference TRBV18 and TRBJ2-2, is NAGVMQNPRHLVRRRGQEARLRCSPMKGHSHVYWYRQLPEEGLKFMVYLQKENIIDESGMPKERFSAEFPKEGPSILRIQQVVRGDSAAYFCASSPRGTGENTGELFFGEGSRLTVL.

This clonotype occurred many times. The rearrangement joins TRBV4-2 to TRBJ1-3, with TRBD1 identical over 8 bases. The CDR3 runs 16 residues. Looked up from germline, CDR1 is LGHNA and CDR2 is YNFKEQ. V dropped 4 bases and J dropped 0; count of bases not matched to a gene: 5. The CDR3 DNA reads TGTGCCAGCAGCCCCCAGGGGGCTCTCTCTGGAAACACCATATATTTT. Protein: CASSPQGALSGNTIYF.

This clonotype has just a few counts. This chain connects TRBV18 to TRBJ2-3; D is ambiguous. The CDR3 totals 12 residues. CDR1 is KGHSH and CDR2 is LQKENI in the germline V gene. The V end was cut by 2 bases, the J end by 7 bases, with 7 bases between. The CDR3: CASSPDSHTQYF. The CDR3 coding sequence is TGTGCCAGCTCACCAGATTCTCATACGCAGTATTTT.

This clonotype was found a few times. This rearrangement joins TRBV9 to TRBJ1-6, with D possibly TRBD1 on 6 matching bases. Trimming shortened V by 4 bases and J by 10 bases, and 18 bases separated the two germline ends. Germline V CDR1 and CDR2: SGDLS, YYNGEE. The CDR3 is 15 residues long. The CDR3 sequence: CASSTRTDLGSPLHF. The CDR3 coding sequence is TGTGCCAGCAGCACCCGGACAGACCTAGGGTCACCCCTCCACTTT.

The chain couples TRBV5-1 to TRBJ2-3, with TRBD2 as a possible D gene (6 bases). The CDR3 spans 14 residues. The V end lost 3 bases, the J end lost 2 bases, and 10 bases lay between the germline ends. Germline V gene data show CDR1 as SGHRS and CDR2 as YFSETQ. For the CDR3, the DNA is TGCGCCAGCAGCTCTGGGACTTTCACAGATACGCAGTATTTT. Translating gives CASSSGTFTDTQYF.

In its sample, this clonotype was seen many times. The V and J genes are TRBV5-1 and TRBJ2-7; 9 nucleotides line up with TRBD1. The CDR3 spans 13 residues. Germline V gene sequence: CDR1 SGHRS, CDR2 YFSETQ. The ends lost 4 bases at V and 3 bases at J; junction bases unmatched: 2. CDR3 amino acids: CASSLDRGYEQYV. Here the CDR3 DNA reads TGCGCCAGCAGCCTGGACAGGGGCTACGAGCAGTACGTC.

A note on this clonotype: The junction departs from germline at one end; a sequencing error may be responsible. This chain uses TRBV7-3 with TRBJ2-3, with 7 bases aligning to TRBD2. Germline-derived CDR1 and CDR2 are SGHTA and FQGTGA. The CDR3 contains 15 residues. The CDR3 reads CASSLTRENTDTQYF. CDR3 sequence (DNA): TGTGCCAGCAGCCTAACGCGGGAGAACACAGATACGCAGTATTTT.

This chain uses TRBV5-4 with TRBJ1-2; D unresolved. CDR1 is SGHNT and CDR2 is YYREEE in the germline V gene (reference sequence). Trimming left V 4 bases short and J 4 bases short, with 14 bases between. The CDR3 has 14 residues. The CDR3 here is CASSRPRERYGYTF. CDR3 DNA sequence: TGTGCCAGCAGCAGACCCCGGGAACGCTATGGCTACACCTTC.

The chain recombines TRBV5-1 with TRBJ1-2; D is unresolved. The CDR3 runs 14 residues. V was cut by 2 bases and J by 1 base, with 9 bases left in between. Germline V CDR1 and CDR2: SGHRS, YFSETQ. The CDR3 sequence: CASSFWGDNYGYTF. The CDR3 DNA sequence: TGCGCCAGCAGCTTTTGGGGTGATAACTATGGCTACACCTTC.

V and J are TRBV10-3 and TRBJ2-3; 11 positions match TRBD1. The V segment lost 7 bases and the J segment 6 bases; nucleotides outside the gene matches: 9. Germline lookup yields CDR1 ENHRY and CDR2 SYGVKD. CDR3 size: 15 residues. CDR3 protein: CAINTGQGAFDTQYF. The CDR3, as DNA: TGTGCCATCAACACCGGACAGGGGGCATTCGATACGCAGTATTTT.

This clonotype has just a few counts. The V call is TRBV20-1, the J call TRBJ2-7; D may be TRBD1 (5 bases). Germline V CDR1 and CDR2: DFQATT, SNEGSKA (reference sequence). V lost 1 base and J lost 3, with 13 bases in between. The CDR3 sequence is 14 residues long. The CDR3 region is CSARGQLGLYEQYV. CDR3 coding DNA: TGCAGTGCTAGAGGCCAGCTGGGGCTCTACGAGCAGTACGTC.

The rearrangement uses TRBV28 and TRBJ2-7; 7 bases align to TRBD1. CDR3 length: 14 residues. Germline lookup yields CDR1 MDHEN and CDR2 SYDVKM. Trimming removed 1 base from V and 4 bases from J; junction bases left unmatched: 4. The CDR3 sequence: CASSLLGGEYEQYV. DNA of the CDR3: TGTGCCAGCAGTTTATTAGGGGGCGAATACGAGCAGTACGTC.

DNA for the CDR3: TGTGCCACCAGCCCCCGGGTCCTGAACTATGGCTACACCTTC. This encodes CATSPRVLNYGYTF. J is TRBJ1-2 and V is TRBV15; D gene ambiguous. The V gene's germline CDR1 is LNHNV and CDR2 YYDKDF (reference sequence). This CDR3 is built from 14 residues. V lost 5 bases, J lost 2 bases, and 12 bases lay in between.

Written as DNA, the CDR3 is TGCGCCAGCAGCCAAGCCGGGGGGGCGGTCAATGAGCAGTTCTTC. This gives the protein CASSQAGGAVNEQFF. This sequence joins TRBV4-3 and TRBJ2-1, with 8 positions matching TRBD2. The CDR3 consists of 15 residues. V dropped 1 base and J dropped 6; count of bases not matched to a gene: 5. Per germline, CDR1 LGHNA and CDR2 YSLEER.

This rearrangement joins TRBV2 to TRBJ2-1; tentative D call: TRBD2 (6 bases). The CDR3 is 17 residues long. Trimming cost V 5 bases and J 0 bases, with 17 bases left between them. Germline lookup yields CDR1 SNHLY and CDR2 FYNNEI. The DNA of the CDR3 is TGTGCCAGCAGTCCGCGGGACCCCGGGAGCTCCTACAATGAGCAGTTCTTC. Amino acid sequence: CASSPRDPGSSYNEQFF.

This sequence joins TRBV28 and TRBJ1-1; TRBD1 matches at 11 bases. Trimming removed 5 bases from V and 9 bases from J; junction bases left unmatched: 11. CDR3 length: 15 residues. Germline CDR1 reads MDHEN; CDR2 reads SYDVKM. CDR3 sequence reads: CASSPSDRGRLQAFF. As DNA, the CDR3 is TGTGCCAGCAGTCCTTCGGACAGGGGGCGCTTACAAGCTTTCTTT.